Following are 21 T cell receptor beta chains from one sample sequenced in a study of T-cell reconstitution after alpha-beta-depleted transplantation in children (dated by TCRdb to 2015 to 2016). Receptor libraries were prepared by PCR. The instrument given in TCRdb is Illumina HiSeq 2500. Molecular barcoding was employed in the preparation of TCR libraries, with unique molecular identifiers being used to normalize TCRbeta repertoire quantification. The raw public data were reprocessed by TCRdb itself: fastp quality trimming at Q25, MiXCR clonotype calling, in-frame beta chains only. Each entry merges the rows of one CDR3 protein and shows their most common DNA and genes. For this sample the table gives 490,000 or so distinct CDR3 sequences, of which around 12% were detected only once. Approximately 5.4% of the sample belongs to the ten largest clones. Sequenced material: PBMCs from the stem cell graft donor, taken from the stem cell graft. The receptors shown here come from a human donor who donated a stem cell graft to a child with combined immunodeficiency.

This clonotype was seen a few times. This sequence joins TRBV6-5 and TRBJ2-7, with 7 bases lining up with TRBD1. The CDR3 loop spans 16 amino acids. J gave up 11 bases and V 0 bases, and 16 bases lay outside the gene matches. Germline CDR1 and CDR2: MNHEY and SVGAGI. Here the CDR3 reads CASSYSAGTALLIEYF. The CDR3 DNA is TGTGCCAGCAGTTACTCGGCCGGGACAGCCCTTTTGATCGAGTACTTC.

This clonotype was observed a handful of times. The gene calls are TRBV20-1 and TRBJ2-5; 10 bases align to TRBD2. Trimming cost V 0 bases and J 1 base; bases outside gene matches: 5. Germline-derived CDR1 and CDR2 are DFQATT and SNEGSKA (reference sequence). The CDR3 is made up of 16 amino acids. The CDR3 DNA is TGCAGTGCTAGAGATGGGACTAGCGCCATCCAAGAGACCCAGTACTTC. This codes for CSARDGTSAIQETQYF.

This clonotype was found a few times. The chain employs TRBV20-1 and TRBJ2-7, with D possibly being TRBD2 (6 bases). Germline-derived CDR1 and CDR2 are DFQATT and SNEGSKA (reference sequence). The V end lost 6 bases, the J end lost 0 bases, and 15 bases lay between the germline ends. CDR3 size: 14 residues. CDR3 loop: CSANSGYSSYEQYF. DNA for the CDR3: TGCAGTGCAAATAGCGGTTATAGCTCCTACGAGCAGTACTTC.

The rearrangement uses TRBV21-1 and TRBJ2-5. TRBV21-1 is a documented pseudogene. This CDR3 is 11 amino acids long. The CDR3 DNA is TGTGCCAGCTGCTCCAAGGAGACCCAGTACTTC. Its translation is CASCSKETQYF.

This clonotype has ten or more counts. The rearrangement joins TRBV12-3 or TRBV12-4 to TRBJ2-1; 8 bases map to TRBD1. The length of the CDR3 is 14 residues. V shed 9 bases and J 2 bases; nucleotides not matched to a gene: 6. The CDR3 reads CASTDRVTYNEQFF. Here the CDR3 DNA reads TGTGCCAGTACGGACAGGGTGACCTACAATGAGCAGTTCTTC.

The gene calls are TRBV7-9 and TRBJ2-1, with unresolved D. The CDR3 totals 12 residues. The germline CDR1 and CDR2 sequences are SEHNR and FQNEAQ (reference sequence). The V gene lost 4 bases and the J gene lost 8 bases, with 9 bases spanning the gap. The CDR3 is CASSSIAYEQFF. CDR3 nucleotides: TGTGCCAGCAGCTCTATAGCCTATGAGCAGTTCTTC.

The chain combines TRBV12-3 or TRBV12-4 with TRBJ2-2; no clear D gene. Trimming stripped 9 bases from V and 1 base from J, with 15 bases between. The CDR3 is 15 residues long. The CDR3 here is CASASNTLNTGELFF. CDR3 nucleotide sequence: TGTGCCAGTGCGTCCAATACTCTGAACACCGGGGAGCTGTTTTTT.

This clonotype was recorded at least ten times. Here the CDR3 DNA reads TGTGCCAGCAGTCCTCTGACCAACACCGGGGAGCTGTTTTTT. It specifies CASSPLTNTGELFF. The V call is TRBV12-3 or TRBV12-4, the J call TRBJ2-2; D gene unclear. V lost 5 bases to trimming and J lost 2 bases, with 9 bases between them. This CDR3 spans 14 amino acids.

In its sample, this clonotype was seen many times. The chain employs TRBV4-3 and TRBJ2-7; D gene unclear. Germline loops: CDR1 LGHNA, CDR2 YSLEER. Trimming removed 0 bases from V and 4 bases from J, with 10 bases in between. CDR3 length equals 14 residues. The CDR3 loop reads CASSQEWLGYEQYF. The CDR3 region has the DNA TGCGCCAGCAGCCAAGAATGGCTGGGTTACGAGCAGTACTTC.

Remarks on this clonotype: Germline is not matched at one junction end, which may reflect a read error. The chain links TRBV4-2 to TRBJ2-7, with D tentatively TRBD2 (6 bases). Germline V gene data show CDR1 as LGHNA and CDR2 as YNFKEQ. The CDR3 covers 12 residues. This chain's CDR3 is CAISRGIYEQYF. CDR3 DNA sequence: TGTGCCATCAGCCGGGGGATCTACGAGCAGTACTTC.

This sequence joins TRBV5-4 and TRBJ2-2, with 9 bases matching TRBD2. The trim removed 4 bases at V and 1 base at J, leaving 5 bases unmatched. The CDR3 loop spans 16 amino acids. The germline V gene encodes CDR1 SGHNT and CDR2 YYREEE (reference sequence). The CDR3 bases are TGTGCCAGCAGCGGTTCTAGCGGGGTGAACACCGGGGAGCTGTTTTTT. Protein sequence: CASSGSSGVNTGELFF.

This clonotype was seen only a few times. The chain links TRBV7-3 to TRBJ1-6, with D perhaps matching TRBD1 (5 bases). This CDR3 has 16 amino acids. CDR1 is SGHTA and CDR2 is FQGTGA in the germline V gene. Deletions cut 1 base from V and 9 bases from J, with 16 bases between. CDR3 in amino acids: CASSLRPIGEGSPLHF. CDR3 DNA: TGTGCCAGCAGCTTAAGACCGATAGGGGAAGGTTCACCCCTCCACTTT.

The sample holds a few counts of this clonotype. The chain has TRBV5-1 and TRBJ2-1, with 8 nucleotides matching TRBD2. The length of the CDR3 is 15 residues. Germline CDR1 reads SGHRS; CDR2 reads YFSETQ. J lost 8 bases, V lost 1 base, and 8 bases had no gene match. CDR3 sequence (DNA): TGCGCCAGCAGCTTGTCTCCGGGAGCGGGGGATGAGCAGTTCTTC. It codes for CASSLSPGAGDEQFF.

The rearrangement uses TRBV28 and TRBJ2-2; D may be TRBD1 (6 bases). The CDR3 runs to 13 residues. Per germline, CDR1 MDHEN and CDR2 SYDVKM. V lost 8 bases and J lost 1, with 8 bases in between. The CDR3 spells CASRTVNTGELFF. The CDR3, as DNA: TGTGCCAGCCGGACAGTGAACACCGGGGAGCTGTTTTTT. Together with reference TRBV28 and TRBJ2-2, the CDR3 gives the full variable domain: DVKVTQSSRYLVKRTGEKVFLECVQDMDHENMFWYRQDPGLGLRLIYFSYDVKMKEKGDIPEGYSVSREKKERFSLILESASTNQTSMYLCASRTVNTGELFFGEGSRLTVL.

The chain recombines TRBV20-1 with TRBJ2-7; tentative D call: TRBD2 (6 bases). Looked up from germline, CDR1 is DFQATT and CDR2 is SNEGSKA (reference sequence). V was cut by 6 bases and J by 0 bases, with 12 bases left in between. This CDR3 region has 13 residues. The CDR3 protein is CSALSGSSYEQYF. As DNA, the CDR3 is TGCAGTGCCCTTAGCGGTAGCTCCTACGAGCAGTACTTC.

This clonotype was counted ten times or more. V and J are TRBV3-1 and TRBJ1-4, with a tentative D call TRBD1 (5 bases). V dropped 3 bases and J dropped 8 bases, with 16 bases sitting between them. The V gene's germline CDR1 is LGHDT and CDR2 YNNKEL (reference sequence). The CDR3 consists of 15 residues. The CDR3 loop reads CASSQYGQGGEKLFF. In nucleotides, the CDR3 is TGTGCCAGCAGCCAGTACGGGCAGGGCGGAGAAAAACTGTTTTTT.

A single count supports this clonotype. The chain links TRBV12-3 or TRBV12-4 to TRBJ2-1; 7 bases are shared with TRBD2. With 4 bases clipped from V and 9 bases from J, the junction kept 9 bases outside the gene matches. CDR3 length: 14 residues. Here the CDR3 DNA reads TGTGCCAGCAGTTCACCGGGGTGGGAGGGTGAGCAGTTCTTC. Translating gives CASSSPGWEGEQFF.

Many counts were recorded for this clonotype. DNA for the CDR3: TGTGCCAGCAGTTACGGTCCAAGGTTCGGAGGTATCGACGAGCAGTACTTC. Translating it yields CASSYGPRFGGIDEQYF. The chain employs TRBV6-5 and TRBJ2-7; a weak D match, TRBD2 (5 bases). V lost 2 bases and J lost 5, with 22 bases in between. Germline-derived CDR1 and CDR2 are MNHEY and SVGAGI. The CDR3 consists of 17 residues.

This clonotype has a count of ten or more. The rearrangement uses TRBV4-2 and TRBJ2-7, with D perhaps being TRBD1 or TRBD2 (5 bases each). The CDR3 spans 13 residues. Trimming stripped 1 base from V and 3 bases from J, with 7 bases between. Germline V gene data show CDR1 as LGHNA and CDR2 as YNFKEQ. CDR3 region: CASSQGGDYEQYF. The CDR3 region has the DNA TGTGCCAGCAGCCAAGGAGGGGACTACGAGCAGTACTTC.

This clonotype was detected many times. The chain employs TRBV28 and TRBJ1-2; TRBD1 might be the D (5 bases). Trimming stripped 2 bases from V and 4 bases from J, with 14 bases between. Germline V gene sequence: CDR1 MDHEN, CDR2 SYDVKM. CDR3 length: 15 amino acids. CDR3 amino acids: CASSLLQGQTYGYTF. DNA for the CDR3: TGTGCCAGCAGTTTACTCCAGGGCCAGACCTATGGCTACACCTTC.

The sample holds a few counts of this clonotype. The chain links TRBV12-3 or TRBV12-4 to TRBJ1-5; D remains ambiguous. CDR3 length equals 17 residues. The germline V and J ends were trimmed by 6 bases and 8 bases, with 26 bases remaining between them. The CDR3 DNA is TGTGCCAGCAGGGGCGGGGAAGGGCCCTGGTCGAATGAGCCCCAGCATTTT. Translating it yields CASRGGEGPWSNEPQHF.